This T cell receptor beta chain comes out of a study of technical replicates of blood from several donors. Trimming removed 3 bases at V and 0 bases at J, with 11 bases between. The CDR3 is 16 amino acids. CDR1 is KGHSH and CDR2 is LQKENI in the germline V gene. Assay: immunoSEQ multiplex PCR; the TCRdb copy retains only in-frame clones and omits some. The sample includes 50,000 to 65,000 clones, just under 90% of them seen just once. The receptor's source is a human donor in good health. Some clones in this sample may be carry-over from other donors' samples. Input material: PBMCs. This chain joins TRBV18 and TRBJ2-2; TRBD1 might be the D (6 bases). CDR3 sequence (DNA): TGTGCCAGCTCACCTTGGACAGCCGCGAACACCGGGGAGCTGTTTTTT. This codes for CASSPWTAANTGELFF. The whole variable domain, remainder taken from reference TRBV18 and TRBJ2-2, is NAGVMQNPRHLVRRRGQEARLRCSPMKGHSHVYWYRQLPEEGLKFMVYLQKENIIDESGMPKERFSAEFPKEGPSILRIQQVVRGDSAAYFCASSPWTAANTGELFFGEGSRLTVL.